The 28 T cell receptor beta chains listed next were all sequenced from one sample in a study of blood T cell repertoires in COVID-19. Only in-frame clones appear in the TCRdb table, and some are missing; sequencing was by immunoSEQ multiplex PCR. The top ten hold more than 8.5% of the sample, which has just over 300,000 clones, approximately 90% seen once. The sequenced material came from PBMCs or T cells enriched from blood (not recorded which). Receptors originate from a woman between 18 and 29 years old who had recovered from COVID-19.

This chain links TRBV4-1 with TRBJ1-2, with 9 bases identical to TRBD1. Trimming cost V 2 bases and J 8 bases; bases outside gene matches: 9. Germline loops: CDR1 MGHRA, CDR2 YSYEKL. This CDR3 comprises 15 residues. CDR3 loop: CASSQLGTGREGYTF. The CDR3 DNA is TGCGCCAGCAGCCAACTCGGGACAGGGAGAGAGGGCTACACCTTC.

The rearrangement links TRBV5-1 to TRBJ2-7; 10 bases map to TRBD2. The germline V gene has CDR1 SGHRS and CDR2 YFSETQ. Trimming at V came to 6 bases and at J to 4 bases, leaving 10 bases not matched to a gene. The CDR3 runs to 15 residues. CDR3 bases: TGCGCCAGCAACGAACTAGCGGGGACTTCTTACGAGCAGTACTTC. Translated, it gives CASNELAGTSYEQYF. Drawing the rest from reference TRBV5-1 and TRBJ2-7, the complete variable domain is KAGVTQTPRYLIKTRGQQVTLSCSPISGHRSVSWYQQTPGQGLQFLFEYFSETQRNKGNFPGRFSGRQFSNSRSEMNVSTLELGDSALYLCASNELAGTSYEQYFGPGTRLTVT.

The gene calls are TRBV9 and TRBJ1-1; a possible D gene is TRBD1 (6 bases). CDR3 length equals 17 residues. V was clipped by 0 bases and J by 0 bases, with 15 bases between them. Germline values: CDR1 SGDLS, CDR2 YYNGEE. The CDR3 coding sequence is TGTGCCAGCAGCGTAGAGGCAGGGGTGAGCATGAACACTGAAGCTTTCTTT. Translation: CASSVEAGVSMNTEAFF.

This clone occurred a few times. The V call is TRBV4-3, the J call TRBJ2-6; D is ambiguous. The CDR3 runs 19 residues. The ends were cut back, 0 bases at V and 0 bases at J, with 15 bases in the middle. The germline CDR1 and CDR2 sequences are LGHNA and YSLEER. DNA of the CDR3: TGCGCCAGCAGCCAAGATCCATACACCAGTGCCTCTGGGGCCAACGTCCTGACTTTC. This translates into CASSQDPYTSASGANVLTF.

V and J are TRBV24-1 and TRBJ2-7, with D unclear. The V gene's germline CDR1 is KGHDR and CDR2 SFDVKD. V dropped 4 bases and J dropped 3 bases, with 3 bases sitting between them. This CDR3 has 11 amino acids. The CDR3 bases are TGTGCCACCAGTGACTTCTACGAGCAGTACTTC. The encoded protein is CATSDFYEQYF.

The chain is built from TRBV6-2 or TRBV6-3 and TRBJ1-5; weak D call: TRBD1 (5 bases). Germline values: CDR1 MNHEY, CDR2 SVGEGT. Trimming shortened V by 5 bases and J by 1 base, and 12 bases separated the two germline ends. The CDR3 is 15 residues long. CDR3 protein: CASSLPDISNQPQHF. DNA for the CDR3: TGTGCCAGCAGTCTACCGGACATCAGCAATCAGCCCCAGCATTTT.

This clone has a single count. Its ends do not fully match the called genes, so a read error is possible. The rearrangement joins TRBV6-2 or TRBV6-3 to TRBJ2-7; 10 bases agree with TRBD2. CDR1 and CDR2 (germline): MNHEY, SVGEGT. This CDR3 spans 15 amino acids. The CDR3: CASSYLTSGSSEQYF. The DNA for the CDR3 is TGTGCCAGCAGTTACTTGACTAGCGGGTCCTCCGAGCAGTACTTC.

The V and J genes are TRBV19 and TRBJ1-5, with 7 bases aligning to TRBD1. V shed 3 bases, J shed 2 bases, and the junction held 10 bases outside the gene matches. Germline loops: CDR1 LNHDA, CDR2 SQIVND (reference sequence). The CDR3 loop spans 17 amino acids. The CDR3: CASSIFYRQGRNQPQHF. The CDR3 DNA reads TGTGCCAGTAGTATCTTCTACAGACAGGGTCGCAATCAGCCCCAGCATTTT.

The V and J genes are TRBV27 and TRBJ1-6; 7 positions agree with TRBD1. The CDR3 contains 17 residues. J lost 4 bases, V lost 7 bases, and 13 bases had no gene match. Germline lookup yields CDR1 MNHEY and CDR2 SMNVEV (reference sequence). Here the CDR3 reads CASTGQTGTGYNSPLHF. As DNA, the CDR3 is TGTGCCAGCACCGGACAGACAGGGACTGGGTATAATTCACCCCTCCACTTT.

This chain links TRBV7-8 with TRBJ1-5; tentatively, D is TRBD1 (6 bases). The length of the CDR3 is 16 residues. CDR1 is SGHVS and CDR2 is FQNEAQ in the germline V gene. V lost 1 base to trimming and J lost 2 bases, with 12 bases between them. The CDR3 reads CASSLVFRQGNQPQHF. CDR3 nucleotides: TGTGCCAGCAGCTTAGTCTTTAGACAGGGCAATCAGCCCCAGCATTTT. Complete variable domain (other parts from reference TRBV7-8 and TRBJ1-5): GAGVSQSPRYKVAKRGQDVALRCDPISGHVSLFWYQQALGQGPEFLTYFQNEAQLDKSGLPSDRFFAERPEGSVSTLKIQRTQQEDSAVYLCASSLVFRQGNQPQHFGDGTRLSIL.

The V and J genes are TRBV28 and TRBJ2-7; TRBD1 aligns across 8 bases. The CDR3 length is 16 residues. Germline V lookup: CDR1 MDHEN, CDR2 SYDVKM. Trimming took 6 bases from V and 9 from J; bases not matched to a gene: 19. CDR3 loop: CASSLPPGQEIRGQYF. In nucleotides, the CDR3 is TGTGCCAGCAGCTTACCCCCGGGACAGGAAATACGAGGGCAGTACTTC.

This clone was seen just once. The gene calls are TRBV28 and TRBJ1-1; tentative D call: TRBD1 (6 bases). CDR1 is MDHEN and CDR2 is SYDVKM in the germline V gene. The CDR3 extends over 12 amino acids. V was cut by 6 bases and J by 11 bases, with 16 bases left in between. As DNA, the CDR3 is TGTGCCAGCAGCCCCTTCGGGGGGCTCGCTTTCTTT. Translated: CASSPFGGLAFF.

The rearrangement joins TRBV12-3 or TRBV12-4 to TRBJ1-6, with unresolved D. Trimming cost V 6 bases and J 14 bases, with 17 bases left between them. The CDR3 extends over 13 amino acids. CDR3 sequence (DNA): TGTGCCAGCAGCCCCGACCGGGTCGCGTCCCTCCACTTT. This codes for CASSPDRVASLHF.

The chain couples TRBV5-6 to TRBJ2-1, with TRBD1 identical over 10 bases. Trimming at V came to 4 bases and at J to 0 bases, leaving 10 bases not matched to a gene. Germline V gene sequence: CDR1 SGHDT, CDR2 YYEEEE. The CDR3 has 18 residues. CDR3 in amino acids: CASSGDRGLLGSYNEQFF. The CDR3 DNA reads TGTGCCAGCAGCGGAGACAGGGGGCTTCTGGGCTCCTACAATGAGCAGTTCTTC.

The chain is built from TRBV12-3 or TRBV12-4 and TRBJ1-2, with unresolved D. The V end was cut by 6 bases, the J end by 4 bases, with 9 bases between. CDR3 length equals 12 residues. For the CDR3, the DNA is TGTGCCAGCAGCGCAACGGGCTATGGCTACACCTTC. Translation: CASSATGYGYTF.

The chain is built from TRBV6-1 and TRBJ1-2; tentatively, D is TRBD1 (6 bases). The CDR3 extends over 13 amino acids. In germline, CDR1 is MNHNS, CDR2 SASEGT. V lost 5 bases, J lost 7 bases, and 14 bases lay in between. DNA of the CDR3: TGTGCCAGCAGTCCCCCCCGGGACACTGGCTACACCTTC. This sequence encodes CASSPPRDTGYTF.

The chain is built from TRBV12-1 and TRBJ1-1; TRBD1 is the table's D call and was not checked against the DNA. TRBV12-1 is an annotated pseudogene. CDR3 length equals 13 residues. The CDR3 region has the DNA TGTGCCAGCAGCCGATACAGGGTTACTGAAGCTTTCTTT. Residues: CASSRYRVTEAFF.

The CDR3 region is CASSQKQGLYGYTF. The CDR3 nucleotides are TGTGCCAGCAGCCAAAAACAGGGGCTCTATGGCTACACCTTC. V usage is TRBV14 and J usage is TRBJ1-2; TRBD1 matches 7 bases. The CDR3 has 14 residues. Trimming removed 2 bases from V and 4 bases from J; junction bases left unmatched: 4. Germline V CDR1 and CDR2: SGHDN, FVKESK.

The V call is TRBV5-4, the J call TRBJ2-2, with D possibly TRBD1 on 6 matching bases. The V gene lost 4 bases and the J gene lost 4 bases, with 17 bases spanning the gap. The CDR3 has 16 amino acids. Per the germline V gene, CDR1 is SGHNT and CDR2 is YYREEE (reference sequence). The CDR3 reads CASSKARGWLTGELFF. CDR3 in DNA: TGTGCCAGCAGCAAGGCCAGGGGTTGGCTCACCGGGGAGCTGTTTTTT.

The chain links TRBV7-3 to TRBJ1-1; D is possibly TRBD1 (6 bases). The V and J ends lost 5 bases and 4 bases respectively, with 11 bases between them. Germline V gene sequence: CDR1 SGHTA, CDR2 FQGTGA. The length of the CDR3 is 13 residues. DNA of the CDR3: TGTGCCAGCAGCCCTACAGGGTTCACTGAAGCTTTCTTT. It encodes CASSPTGFTEAFF.

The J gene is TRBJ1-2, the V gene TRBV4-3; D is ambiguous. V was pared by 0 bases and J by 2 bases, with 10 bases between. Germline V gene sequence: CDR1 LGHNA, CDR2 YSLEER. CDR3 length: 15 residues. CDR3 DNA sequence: TGCGCCAGCAGCCAAGAACTGACACTGAACTATGGCTACACCTTC. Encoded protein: CASSQELTLNYGYTF.

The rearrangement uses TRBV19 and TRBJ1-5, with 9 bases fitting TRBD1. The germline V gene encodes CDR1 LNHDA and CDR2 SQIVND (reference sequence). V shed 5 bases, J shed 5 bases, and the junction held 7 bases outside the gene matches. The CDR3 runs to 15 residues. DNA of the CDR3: TGTGCCAGTAGTGCCCGACAGGGGGGTTATCAGCCCCAGCATTTT. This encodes CASSARQGGYQPQHF.

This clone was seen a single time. For the CDR3, the DNA is TGTGCCAGCAGCGAACAACGGACTAGGGCCGGGGAGCTGTTTTTT. This translates into CASSEQRTRAGELFF. V gene TRBV6-2 or TRBV6-3 combines with J gene TRBJ2-2; 7 nucleotides align to TRBD2. Looked up from germline, CDR1 is MNHEY and CDR2 is SVGEGT. CDR3 size: 15 residues. V was clipped by 6 bases and J by 6 bases; unmatched bases: 10.

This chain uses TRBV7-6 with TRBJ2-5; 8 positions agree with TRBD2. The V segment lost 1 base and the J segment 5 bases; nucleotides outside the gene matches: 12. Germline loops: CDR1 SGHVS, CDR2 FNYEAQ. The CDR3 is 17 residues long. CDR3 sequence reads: CASSLVVPGGLGETQYF. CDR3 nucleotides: TGTGCCAGCAGCTTAGTGGTACCGGGAGGGTTGGGGGAGACCCAGTACTTC.

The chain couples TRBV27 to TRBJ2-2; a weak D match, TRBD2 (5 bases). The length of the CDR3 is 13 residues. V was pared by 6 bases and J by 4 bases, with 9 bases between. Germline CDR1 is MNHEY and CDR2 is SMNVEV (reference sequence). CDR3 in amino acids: CASRWGVTGELFF. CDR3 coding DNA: TGTGCCAGCAGATGGGGAGTCACCGGGGAGCTGTTTTTT.

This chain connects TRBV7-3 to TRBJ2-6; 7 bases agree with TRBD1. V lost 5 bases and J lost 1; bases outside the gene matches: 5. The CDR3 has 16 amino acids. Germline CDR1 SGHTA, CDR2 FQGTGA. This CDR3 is CASSQIQGSGANVLTF. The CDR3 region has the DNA TGTGCCAGCAGCCAAATACAGGGGTCTGGGGCCAACGTCCTGACTTTC.

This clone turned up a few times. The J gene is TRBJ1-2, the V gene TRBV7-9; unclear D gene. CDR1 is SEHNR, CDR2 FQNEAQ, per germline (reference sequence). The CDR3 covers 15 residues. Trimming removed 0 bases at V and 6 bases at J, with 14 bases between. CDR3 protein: CASSLAVPGRNGYTF. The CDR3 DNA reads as TGTGCCAGCAGCTTAGCGGTTCCGGGAAGGAATGGCTACACCTTC. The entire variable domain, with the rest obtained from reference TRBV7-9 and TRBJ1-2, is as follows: DTGVSQNPRHKITKRGQNVTFRCDPISEHNRLYWYRQTLGQGPEFLTYFQNEAQLEKSRLLSDRFSAERPKGSFSTLEIQRTEQGDSAMYLCASSLAVPGRNGYTFGSGTRLTVV.

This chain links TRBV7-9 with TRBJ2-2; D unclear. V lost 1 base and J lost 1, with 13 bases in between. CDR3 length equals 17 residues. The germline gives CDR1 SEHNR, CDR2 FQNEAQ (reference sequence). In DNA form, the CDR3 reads TGTGCCAGCAGCTTAGTTTTCTCCAACGGGAACACCGGGGAGCTGTTTTTT. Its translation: CASSLVFSNGNTGELFF.